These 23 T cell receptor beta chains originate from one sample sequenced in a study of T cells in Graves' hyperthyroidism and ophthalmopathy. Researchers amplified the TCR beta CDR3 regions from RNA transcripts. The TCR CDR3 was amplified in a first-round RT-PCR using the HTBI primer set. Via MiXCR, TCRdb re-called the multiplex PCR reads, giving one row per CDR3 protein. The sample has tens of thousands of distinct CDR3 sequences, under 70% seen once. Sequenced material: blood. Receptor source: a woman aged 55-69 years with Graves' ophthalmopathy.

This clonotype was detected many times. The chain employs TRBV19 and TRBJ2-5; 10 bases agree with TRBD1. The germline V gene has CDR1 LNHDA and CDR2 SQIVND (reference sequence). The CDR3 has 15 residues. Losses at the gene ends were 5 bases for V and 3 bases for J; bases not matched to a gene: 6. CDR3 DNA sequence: TGTGCCAGTAGTGACCGGGACAGGGGAAAAGAGACCCAGTACTTC. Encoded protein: CASSDRDRGKETQYF.

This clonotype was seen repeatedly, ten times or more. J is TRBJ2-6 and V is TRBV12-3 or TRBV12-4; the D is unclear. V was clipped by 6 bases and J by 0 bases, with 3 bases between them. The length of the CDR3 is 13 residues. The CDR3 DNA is TGTGCCAGCAGCCACTCTGGGGCCAACGTCCTGACTTTC. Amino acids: CASSHSGANVLTF.

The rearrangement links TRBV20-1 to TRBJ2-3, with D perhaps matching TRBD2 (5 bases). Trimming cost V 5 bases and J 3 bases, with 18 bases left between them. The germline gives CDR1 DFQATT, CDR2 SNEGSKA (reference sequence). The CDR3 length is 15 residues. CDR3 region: CSASPPGSPTDTQYF. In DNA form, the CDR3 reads TGCAGTGCTTCCCCCCCGGGGAGCCCGACAGATACGCAGTATTTT.

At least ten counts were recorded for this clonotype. CDR3 protein: CSAGGGALYEQYF. CDR3 DNA sequence: TGCAGTGCGGGGGGTGGGGCGTTGTACGAGCAGTACTTC. The rearrangement links TRBV20-1 to TRBJ2-7; a weak D match, TRBD2 (6 bases). CDR1 is DFQATT and CDR2 is SNEGSKA in the germline V gene (reference sequence). This CDR3 has 13 residues. V lost 6 bases and J 4 bases, leaving 16 bases between the germline ends.

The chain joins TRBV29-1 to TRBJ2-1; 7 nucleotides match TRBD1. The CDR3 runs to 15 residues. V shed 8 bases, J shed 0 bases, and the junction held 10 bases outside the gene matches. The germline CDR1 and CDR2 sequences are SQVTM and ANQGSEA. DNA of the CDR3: TGCAGCAGTTATAACCCAGGGGGCTCCTACAATGAGCAGTTCTTC. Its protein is CSSYNPGGSYNEQFF.

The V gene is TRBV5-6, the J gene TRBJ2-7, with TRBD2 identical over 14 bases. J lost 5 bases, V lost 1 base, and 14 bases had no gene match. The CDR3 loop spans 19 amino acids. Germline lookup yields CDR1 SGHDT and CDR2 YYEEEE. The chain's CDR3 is CASSLNVGTSGRKRDEQYF. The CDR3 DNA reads TGTGCCAGCAGCTTGAACGTGGGGACTAGCGGGAGAAAAAGGGACGAGCAGTACTTC.

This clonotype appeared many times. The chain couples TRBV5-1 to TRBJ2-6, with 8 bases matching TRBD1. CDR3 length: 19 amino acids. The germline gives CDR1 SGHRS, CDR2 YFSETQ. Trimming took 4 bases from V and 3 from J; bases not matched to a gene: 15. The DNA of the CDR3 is TGCGCCAGCAGCCCACAGGGGGTTACAGGGGGTAGTGGGGCCAACGTCCTGACTTTC. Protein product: CASSPQGVTGGSGANVLTF. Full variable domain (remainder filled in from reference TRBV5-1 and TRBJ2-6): KAGVTQTPRYLIKTRGQQVTLSCSPISGHRSVSWYQQTPGQGLQFLFEYFSETQRNKGNFPGRFSGRQFSNSRSEMNVSTLELGDSALYLCASSPQGVTGGSGANVLTFGAGSRLTVL.

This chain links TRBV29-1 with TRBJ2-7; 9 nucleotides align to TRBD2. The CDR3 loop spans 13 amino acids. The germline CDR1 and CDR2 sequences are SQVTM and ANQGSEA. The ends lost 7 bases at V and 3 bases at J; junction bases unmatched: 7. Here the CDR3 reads CSGRGGHDYEQYF. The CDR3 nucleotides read TGCAGCGGGCGGGGGGGGCACGACTACGAGCAGTACTTC.

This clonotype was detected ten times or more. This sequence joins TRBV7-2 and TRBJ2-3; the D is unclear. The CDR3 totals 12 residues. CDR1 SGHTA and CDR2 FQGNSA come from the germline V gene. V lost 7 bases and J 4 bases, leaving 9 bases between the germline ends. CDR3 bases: TGTGCCAGCAAAACATTCCCAGATACGCAGTATTTT. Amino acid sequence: CASKTFPDTQYF.

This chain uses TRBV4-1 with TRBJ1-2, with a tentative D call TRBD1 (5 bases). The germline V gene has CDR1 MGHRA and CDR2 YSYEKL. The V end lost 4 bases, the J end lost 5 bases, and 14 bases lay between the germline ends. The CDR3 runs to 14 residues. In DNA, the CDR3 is TGCGCCAGCAGCCTATTGGGGGGGACTTATGGCTACACCTTC. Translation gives CASSLLGGTYGYTF.

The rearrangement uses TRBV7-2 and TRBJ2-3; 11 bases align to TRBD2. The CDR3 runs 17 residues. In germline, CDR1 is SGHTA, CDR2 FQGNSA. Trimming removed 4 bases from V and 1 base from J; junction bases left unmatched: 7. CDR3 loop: CASSSRLAGSCTDTQYF. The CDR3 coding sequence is TGTGCCAGCAGCTCCAGACTAGCGGGGTCTTGCACAGATACGCAGTATTTT.

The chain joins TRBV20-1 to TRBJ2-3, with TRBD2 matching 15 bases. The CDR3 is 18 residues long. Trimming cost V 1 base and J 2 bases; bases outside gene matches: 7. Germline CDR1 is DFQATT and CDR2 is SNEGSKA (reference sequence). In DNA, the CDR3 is TGCAGTGCTAGAGGGACTAGCGGGAGGGTCTTAAACACAGATACGCAGTATTTT. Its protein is CSARGTSGRVLNTDTQYF.

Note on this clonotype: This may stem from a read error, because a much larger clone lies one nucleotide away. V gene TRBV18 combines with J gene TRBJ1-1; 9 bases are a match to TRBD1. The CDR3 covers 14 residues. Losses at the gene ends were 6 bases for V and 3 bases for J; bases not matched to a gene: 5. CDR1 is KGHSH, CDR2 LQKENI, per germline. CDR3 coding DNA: TGTGCCAGCTCCCAAGGACAGGGGTACACTGAAGCTTTCTTT. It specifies CASSQGQGYTEAFF.

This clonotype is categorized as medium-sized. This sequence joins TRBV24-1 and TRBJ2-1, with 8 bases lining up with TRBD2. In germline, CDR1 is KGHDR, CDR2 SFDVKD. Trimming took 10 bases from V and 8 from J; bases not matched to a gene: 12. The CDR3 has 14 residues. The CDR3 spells CATQPKGLGDEQFF. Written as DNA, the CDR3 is TGTGCCACGCAGCCCAAGGGACTAGGAGATGAGCAGTTCTTC.

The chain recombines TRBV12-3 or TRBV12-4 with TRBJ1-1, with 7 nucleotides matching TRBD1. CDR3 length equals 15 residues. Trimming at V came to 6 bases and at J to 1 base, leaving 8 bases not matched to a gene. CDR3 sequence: CASSLPGTENTEAFF. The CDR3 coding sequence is TGTGCCAGCAGCCTTCCCGGGACAGAGAACACTGAAGCTTTCTTT.

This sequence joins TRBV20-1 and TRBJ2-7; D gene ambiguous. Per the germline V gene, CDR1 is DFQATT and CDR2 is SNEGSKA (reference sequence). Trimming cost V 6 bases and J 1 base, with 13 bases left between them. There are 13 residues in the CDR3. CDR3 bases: TGCAGTGCACGGGCCATAAAATCCTACGAGCAGTACTTC. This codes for CSARAIKSYEQYF.

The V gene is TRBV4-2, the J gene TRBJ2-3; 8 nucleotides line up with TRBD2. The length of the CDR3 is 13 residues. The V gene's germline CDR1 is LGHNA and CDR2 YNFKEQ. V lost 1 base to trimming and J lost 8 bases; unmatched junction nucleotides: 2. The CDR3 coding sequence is TGTGCCAGCAGCCAAGTGCGGGAGGCTACGCAGTATTTT. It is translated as CASSQVREATQYF.

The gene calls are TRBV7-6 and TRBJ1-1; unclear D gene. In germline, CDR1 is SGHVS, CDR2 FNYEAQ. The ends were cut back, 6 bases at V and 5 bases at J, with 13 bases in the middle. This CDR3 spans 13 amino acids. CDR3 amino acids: CASSGGRETEAFF. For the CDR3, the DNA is TGTGCCAGCAGTGGAGGAAGAGAGACTGAAGCTTTCTTT.

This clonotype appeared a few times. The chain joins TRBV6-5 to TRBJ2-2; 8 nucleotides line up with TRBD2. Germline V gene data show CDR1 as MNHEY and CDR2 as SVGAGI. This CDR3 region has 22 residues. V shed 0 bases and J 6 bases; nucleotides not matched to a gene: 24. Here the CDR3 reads CASSYSSGFLAGGSHWAGELFF. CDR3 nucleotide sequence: TGTGCCAGCAGTTACTCATCTGGGTTTCTGGCGGGGGGTTCCCATTGGGCCGGGGAGCTGTTTTTT.

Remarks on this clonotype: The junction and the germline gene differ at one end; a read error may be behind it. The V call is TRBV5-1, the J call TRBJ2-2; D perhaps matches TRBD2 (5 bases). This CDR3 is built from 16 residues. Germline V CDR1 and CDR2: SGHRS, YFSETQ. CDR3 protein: CASSLNWDRVAGELYF. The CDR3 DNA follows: TGCGCCAGCAGCTTGAATTGGGATAGGGTAGCCGGGGAGCTGTATTTT.

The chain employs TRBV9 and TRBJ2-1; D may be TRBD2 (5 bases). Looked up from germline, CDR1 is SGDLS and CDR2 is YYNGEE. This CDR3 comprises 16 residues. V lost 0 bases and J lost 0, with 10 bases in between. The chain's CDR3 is CASSVDVRDSYNEQFF. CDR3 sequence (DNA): TGTGCCAGCAGCGTAGATGTCCGGGACTCCTACAATGAGCAGTTCTTC.

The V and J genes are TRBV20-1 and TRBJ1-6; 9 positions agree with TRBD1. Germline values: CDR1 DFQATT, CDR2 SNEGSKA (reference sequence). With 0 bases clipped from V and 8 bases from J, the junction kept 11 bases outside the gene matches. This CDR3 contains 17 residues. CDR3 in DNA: TGCAGTGCTAGAGAGGCGAACGGACAGGGGATTGATTCACCCCTCCACTTT. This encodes CSAREANGQGIDSPLHF.

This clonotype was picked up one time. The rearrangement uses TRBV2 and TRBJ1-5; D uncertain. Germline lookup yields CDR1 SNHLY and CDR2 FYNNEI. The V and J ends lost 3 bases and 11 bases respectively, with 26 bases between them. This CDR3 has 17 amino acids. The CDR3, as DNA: TGTGCCAGCAGTGAGGCACTAGCGGGATCGTCTGCAGAGACCCAGCATTTT. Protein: CASSEALAGSSAETQHF. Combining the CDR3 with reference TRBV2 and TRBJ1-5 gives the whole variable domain EPEVTQTPSHQVTQMGQEVILRCVPISNHLYFYWYRQILGQKVEFLVSFYNNEISEKSEIFDDQFSVERPDGSNFTLKIRSTKLEDSAMYFCASSEALAGSSAETQHFGDGTRLSIL.